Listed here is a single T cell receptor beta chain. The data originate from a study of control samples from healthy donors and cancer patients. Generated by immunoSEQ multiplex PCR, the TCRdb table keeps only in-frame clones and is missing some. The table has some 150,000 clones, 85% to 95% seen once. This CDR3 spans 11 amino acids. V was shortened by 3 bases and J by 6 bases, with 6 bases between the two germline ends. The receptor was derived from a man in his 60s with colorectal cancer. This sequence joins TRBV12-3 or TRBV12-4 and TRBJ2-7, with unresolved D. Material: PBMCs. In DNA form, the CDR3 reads TGTGCCAGCAGTTTCTCGTCCGAGCAGTACTTC. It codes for CASSFSSEQYF.